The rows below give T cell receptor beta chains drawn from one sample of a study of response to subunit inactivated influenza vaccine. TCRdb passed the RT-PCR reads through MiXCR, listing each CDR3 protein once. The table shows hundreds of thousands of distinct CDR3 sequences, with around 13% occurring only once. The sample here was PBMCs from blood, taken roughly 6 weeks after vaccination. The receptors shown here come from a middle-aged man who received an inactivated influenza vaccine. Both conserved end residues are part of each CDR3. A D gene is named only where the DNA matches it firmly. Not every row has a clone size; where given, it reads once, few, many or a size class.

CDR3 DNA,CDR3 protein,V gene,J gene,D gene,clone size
TGCAGTGCTAGAGATTTTCAGGGGCGGGGGGGAACAGATACGCAGTATTTT,CSARDFQGRGGTDTQYF,TRBV20-1,TRBJ2-3,TRBD2,-
TGTGCCAGCAGTGATTGGGACAGTCAAGAGACCCAGTACTTC,CASSDWDSQETQYF,TRBV6-1,TRBJ2-5,TRBD1,many
TGTGCCAGCAGCTTAAATAGAAACCTCTATGGCTACACCTTC,CASSLNRNLYGYTF,TRBV7-2,TRBJ1-2,-,many
TGTGCCAGCAGCCCAAGGACAGGGGGCTCAACTAATGAAAAACTGTTTTTT,CASSPRTGGSTNEKLFF,TRBV7-6,TRBJ1-4,TRBD1,-
TGCAGTGCTACTCGGACGGGAAGCTCCTACGAGCAGTACTTC,CSATRTGSSYEQYF,TRBV20-1,TRBJ2-7,-,few
TGTGCCACCTCGCACCAGGGGGCTGTGAACACCGGGGAGCTGTTTTTT,CATSHQGAVNTGELFF,TRBV12-3/TRBV12-4,TRBJ2-2,TRBD1,few
TGCAGTGCTCGGACAGAGAATTCACCCCTCCACTTT,CSARTENSPLHF,TRBV20-1,TRBJ1-6,-,-
TGTGCCAGCAGTGAATATCAGGGGGCCTCCTACGAGCAGTACTTC,CASSEYQGASYEQYF,TRBV25-1,TRBJ2-7,TRBD1,few
TGTGCCAGCAGCTTAATATATGGGGGGGTGAACACCGGGGAGCTGTTTTTT,CASSLIYGGVNTGELFF,TRBV11-2,TRBJ2-2,TRBD2,-
TGCGCCAGCAGCTTGGTCGAGCGGGCAACAGATACGCAGTATTTT,CASSLVERATDTQYF,TRBV5-1,TRBJ2-3,-,many
TGTGCCAGCAGCTTAGTTGCAACCGGGGAGCTGTTTTTT,CASSLVATGELFF,TRBV7-2,TRBJ2-2,-,few
TGCGCCAGCAGCTCGGACAGGGACGAGACCCAGTACTTC,CASSSDRDETQYF,TRBV5-1,TRBJ2-5,TRBD1,few
TGTGCCAGCAGCTTAGTAGGGGGCCGCAAAGAGACCCAGTACTTC,CASSLVGGRKETQYF,TRBV7-2,TRBJ2-5,TRBD1,few
TGTGCCAGCAGCTTCGGGATGAGGGAGACCCAGTACTTC,CASSFGMRETQYF,TRBV11-2,TRBJ2-5,-,-
TGTGCCAGCAGCCCAGGACTAGCGGGAGACGGAGATACGCAGTATTTT,CASSPGLAGDGDTQYF,TRBV11-1,TRBJ2-3,TRBD2,few
TGCAGTGCTAGATTAACGGTTGATACGCAGTATTTT,CSARLTVDTQYF,TRBV20-1,TRBJ2-3,-,many
TGTGCCAGCAGCTTCACTAGCGGGAACAACGAGCAGTACTTC,CASSFTSGNNEQYF,TRBV7-2,TRBJ2-7,TRBD2,-
TGCGCCAGCAGCCATACTGGTTCCTACAATGAGCAGTTCTTC,CASSHTGSYNEQFF,TRBV4-1,TRBJ2-1,-,many
TGTGCCAGCAGTTATACCTGGAGGGTGGGGAATTCACCCCTCCACTTT,CASSYTWRVGNSPLHF,TRBV6-5,TRBJ1-6,-,-
TGTGCCAGCAGCTTAGCGAGGACAGGGGCGTCATCCGAGCAGTACTTC,CASSLARTGASSEQYF,TRBV7-2,TRBJ2-7,TRBD1,few
TGTGCCAGCAGCCTAAGTGTCGACGTCAGGGGCTACACCTTC,CASSLSVDVRGYTF,TRBV7-9,TRBJ1-2,-,few
TGTGCCAGCAGCTTACAGACCCAGTGGGCGAAAAACATTCAGTACTTC,CASSLQTQWAKNIQYF,TRBV7-8,TRBJ2-4,-,-
TGTGCCAGCAGCGTCTCGGGACAGACCTATGGCTACACCTTC,CASSVSGQTYGYTF,TRBV9,TRBJ1-2,TRBD1,few
TGTGCCAGCAGCCCGATATCGGGGGGGGGACACGAGCAGTACTTC,CASSPISGGGHEQYF,TRBV7-8,TRBJ2-7,TRBD2,-
TGCAGTGCCAAATCCGGGGCTAGCGGGGGAATCCCCCTCAACTACGAGCAGTACTTC,CSAKSGASGGIPLNYEQYF,TRBV20-1,TRBJ2-7,TRBD2,-
TGTGCCAGCAGCTTACTAAGCGGATCTTGGGAGACCCAGTACTTC,CASSLLSGSWETQYF,TRBV7-2,TRBJ2-5,-,many
TGTGCCAGCTCAAGCGTCCACTACAATGAGCAGTTCTTC,CASSSVHYNEQFF,TRBV18,TRBJ2-1,-,-
TGTGCCAGCTCACCACCACAGGGGGCAGGGTCCTACAATGAGCAGTTCTTC,CASSPPQGAGSYNEQFF,TRBV18,TRBJ2-1,TRBD1,-
TGTGCCAGCAGGTCCCTTACTCGTAACCGGGTCGGGACCCAGTACTTC,CASRSLTRNRVGTQYF,TRBV7-2,TRBJ2-5,-,-
TGTGCCAGCAGTCCTACTTTGGGTGGGCTGTACTTC,CASSPTLGGLYF,TRBV28,TRBJ2-5,-,-
TGTGCCAGCCAGGGCTATTCCAATCAGCCCCAGCATTTT,CASQGYSNQPQHF,TRBV6-2/TRBV6-3,TRBJ1-5,-,few
TGTGCCAGCAGTTTAAAGGGATTGGGCGAGCAGTACTTC,CASSLKGLGEQYF,TRBV27,TRBJ2-7,-,-
TGTGCCAGCAGCCGTAGCGGCACCCAAGAGACCCAGTACTTC,CASSRSGTQETQYF,TRBV28,TRBJ2-5,-,many
TGCAGTGCTAATACCGGGACTAGCGGGGTCACCGGGGAGCTGTTTTTT,CSANTGTSGVTGELFF,TRBV20-1,TRBJ2-2,TRBD2,-
TGTGCCAGCAACCCAGGAAGCTCCTACAATGAGCAGTTCTTC,CASNPGSSYNEQFF,TRBV6-1,TRBJ2-1,-,-